The 13 T cell receptor beta chains reported below all come from one sample, sequenced in a study of regulatory T cells in long-lasting Graves disease. HTBI primers from iRepertoire and Arm-PCR of CDR3 regions yielded the TCR beta libraries. From the multiplex PCR reads, TCRdb called clonotypes with MiXCR, one entry per CDR3 protein. Of 450,000 to 600,000 distinct CDR3 sequences in the sample, less than 15% were seen once. Regarding time point: newly diagnosed GD, antithyroid drugs for less than 3 months. Extracted RNA from PBMCs served as the source of the TCR library. In addition, the sample was reused for a study of T cells in Graves' hyperthyroidism and ophthalmopathy.

Sequenced material: peripheral blood mononuclear cells (PBMCs), taken at new diagnosis, from a patient treated with antithyroid drugs. The receptors were gathered from a man under 40 with Graves disease.

This clonotype was counted at least ten times. The chain has TRBV20-1 and TRBJ2-5; D may be TRBD2 (5 bases). Germline-derived CDR1 and CDR2 are DFQATT and SNEGSKA (reference sequence). The CDR3 sequence is 13 residues long. V lost 6 bases to trimming and J lost 2 bases, with 13 bases between them. The CDR3 loop reads CSAETSGQETQYF. The CDR3 region has the DNA TGCAGTGCAGAAACAAGCGGACAAGAGACCCAGTACTTC.

This clonotype was seen at least ten times. The J gene is TRBJ2-3, the V gene TRBV14, with no clear D. CDR1 and CDR2 (germline): SGHDN, FVKESK. Trimming pared 4 bases from V and 4 bases from J, leaving 9 bases between. The CDR3 contains 13 residues. The CDR3 protein is CASSLPGADTQYF. The CDR3 DNA is TGTGCCAGCAGCCTACCTGGGGCAGATACGCAGTATTTT.

This clonotype was detected ten times or more. The chain is built from TRBV12-3 or TRBV12-4 and TRBJ2-7; 7 bases fit TRBD2. V lost 8 bases and J lost 4; bases outside the gene matches: 8. This CDR3 has 13 amino acids. The CDR3 sequence is CASGPGGGYEQYF. The CDR3 DNA reads TGTGCCAGCGGTCCGGGGGGAGGGTACGAGCAGTACTTC.

Ten or more counts support this clonotype. The chain carries TRBV29-1 and TRBJ2-7; TRBD2 aligns across 13 bases. CDR3 size: 13 residues. Trimming at V came to 7 bases and at J to 4 bases, leaving 4 bases not matched to a gene. Germline CDR1 SQVTM, CDR2 ANQGSEA. The CDR3 DNA follows: TGCAGCGCTTGGACTAGCGGGAGTTACGAGCAGTACTTC. It translates to CSAWTSGSYEQYF.

This clonotype was recorded many times. V and J are TRBV2 and TRBJ2-7, with a possible D match to TRBD2 (6 bases). Per the germline V gene, CDR1 is SNHLY and CDR2 is FYNNEI. V lost 3 bases and J lost 0, with 12 bases in between. The length of the CDR3 is 15 residues. The CDR3 sequence is CASSESLTSSYEQYF. The CDR3 region has the DNA TGTGCCAGCAGTGAGTCCTTGACTAGCTCCTACGAGCAGTACTTC.

This clonotype has more than one count but fewer than ten. The CDR3 region is CASSGTSIFDEQFF. In DNA, the CDR3 is TGTGCCAGCAGCGGGACTAGCATATTTGATGAGCAGTTCTTC. The chain combines TRBV7-3 with TRBJ2-1; 9 bases map to TRBD2. CDR1 SGHTA and CDR2 FQGTGA come from the germline V gene. The CDR3 has 14 residues. V gave up 5 bases and J gave up 8 bases; unmatched junction bases: 7.

The sample holds many counts of this clonotype. The chain has TRBV7-8 and TRBJ2-3; TRBD1 aligns across 7 bases. J lost 0 bases, V lost 6 bases, and 9 bases had no gene match. From germline, CDR1 is SGHVS and CDR2 FQNEAQ. The CDR3 extends over 16 amino acids. CDR3 loop: CASRRGTVVSTDTQYF. As DNA, the CDR3 is TGTGCCAGCAGACGAGGGACAGTCGTTAGCACAGATACGCAGTATTTT. Complete variable domain (other parts from reference TRBV7-8 and TRBJ2-3): GAGVSQSPRYKVAKRGQDVALRCDPISGHVSLFWYQQALGQGPEFLTYFQNEAQLDKSGLPSDRFFAERPEGSVSTLKIQRTQQEDSAVYLCASRRGTVVSTDTQYFGPGTRLTVL.

The V call is TRBV12-5, the J call TRBJ1-4, with 9 bases matching TRBD1. The V gene's germline CDR1 is LGHNT and CDR2 FRNRAP. V gave up 0 bases and J gave up 0 bases; unmatched junction bases: 8. The CDR3 spans 19 residues. CDR3 protein: CASGLVLRQGVTTNEKLFF. The CDR3 coding sequence is TGTGCTAGTGGTTTGGTCCTCCGACAGGGGGTCACAACTAATGAAAAACTGTTTTTT.

The sample holds a few counts of this clonotype. This chain uses TRBV29-1 with TRBJ2-1, with D unclear. The germline gives CDR1 SQVTM, CDR2 ANQGSEA. The CDR3 extends over 8 amino acids. V lost 4 bases to trimming and J lost 10 bases, with 2 bases between them. CDR3 DNA sequence: TGCAGCGTTGGGGAGCAGTTCTTC. It encodes CSVGEQFF.

This clonotype was seen at least ten times. This chain joins TRBV20-1 and TRBJ2-1, with a tentative D call TRBD2 (5 bases). CDR3 length: 15 residues. The germline V and J ends were trimmed by 5 bases and 2 bases, with 16 bases remaining between them. Per germline, CDR1 DFQATT and CDR2 SNEGSKA (reference sequence). The CDR3 DNA sequence: TGCAGTGCTGCCGAGGCAGCGGAACCCTACAATGAGCAGTTCTTC. Translation: CSAAEAAEPYNEQFF.

This clonotype was seen ten or more times. This chain joins TRBV6-1 and TRBJ2-7; D is unclear. This CDR3 contains 13 residues. Germline lookup yields CDR1 MNHNS and CDR2 SASEGT. Between the trimmed V and J ends, which lost 5 bases and 7 bases, there was a span of 15 bases. The CDR3 DNA reads as TGTGCCAGCAGTCAAACTTCGGTCGGGGAGCAGTACTTC. Translating gives CASSQTSVGEQYF.

The sample holds a few counts of this clonotype. This chain connects TRBV13 to TRBJ2-5, with a weak D call TRBD2 (6 bases). The CDR3 is made up of 13 amino acids. The germline gives CDR1 PRHDT, CDR2 FYEKMQ (reference sequence). V lost 7 bases and J lost 2, with 11 bases in between. The CDR3 sequence is CASTRAGQETQYF. The CDR3 DNA follows: TGTGCCAGCACACGGGCGGGGCAAGAGACCCAGTACTTC.

This clonotype was seen many times. The genes are TRBV27 and TRBJ2-7; 9 nucleotides align to TRBD1. The V gene end was trimmed by 2 bases and the J gene end by 6 bases; junction bases not matched to a gene: 8. The CDR3 length is 15 residues. Germline V gene data show CDR1 as MNHEY and CDR2 as SMNVEV (reference sequence). CDR3 sequence: CASSLRGQGFREQYF. The CDR3 region has the DNA TGTGCCAGCAGTTTAAGGGGACAGGGTTTTCGCGAGCAGTACTTC.